This paragraph reports one T cell receptor (beta chain). Its antigen is as yet unknown. This entry belongs to a study of T cells after posttransplantation cyclophosphamide. Study results and limitations: Recipient CMV seropositivity and CMV reactivation strongly tracked TRB clonality.

This CDR3 has 17 residues. Profiled with immunoSEQ multiplex PCR; TCRdb holds only in-frame clones, not every one. The sample has under 16 clones. Busulfan-fludarabine conditioning, marrow transplant, and cyclophosphamide on days +3 and +4 were administered. This sample comprised gut tissue, obtained after allogeneic stem cell transplant with posttransplant cyclophosphamide. This chain links TRBV21-1 with TRBJ1-5. TRBV21-1 corresponds to a pseudogene. This receptor was identified in a female patient in her 60s who received an allogeneic stem cell transplant from an unrelated donor, was CMV-positive, and had acute GVHD only. A subset of T cells may come from the graft donor. CDR3 coding DNA: TGTGCCAGCAGTCGGCTGGTAGCTACATTGGCTCATCAGCCCCAGCATTTT. Protein: CASSRLVATLAHQPQHF.